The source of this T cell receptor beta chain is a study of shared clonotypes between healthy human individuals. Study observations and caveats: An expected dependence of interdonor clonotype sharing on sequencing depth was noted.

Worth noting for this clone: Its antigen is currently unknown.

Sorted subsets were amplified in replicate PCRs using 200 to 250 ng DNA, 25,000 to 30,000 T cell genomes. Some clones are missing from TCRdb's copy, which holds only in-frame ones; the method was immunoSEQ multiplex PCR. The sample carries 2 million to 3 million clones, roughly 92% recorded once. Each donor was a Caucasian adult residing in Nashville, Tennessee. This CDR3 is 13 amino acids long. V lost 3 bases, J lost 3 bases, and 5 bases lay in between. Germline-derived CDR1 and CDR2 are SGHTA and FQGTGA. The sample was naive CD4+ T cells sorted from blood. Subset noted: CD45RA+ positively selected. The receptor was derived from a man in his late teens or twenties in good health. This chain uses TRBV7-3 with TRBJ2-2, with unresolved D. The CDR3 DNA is TGTGCCAGCAGCTTTAGGGACACCGGGGAGCTGTTTTTT. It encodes CASSFRDTGELFF.